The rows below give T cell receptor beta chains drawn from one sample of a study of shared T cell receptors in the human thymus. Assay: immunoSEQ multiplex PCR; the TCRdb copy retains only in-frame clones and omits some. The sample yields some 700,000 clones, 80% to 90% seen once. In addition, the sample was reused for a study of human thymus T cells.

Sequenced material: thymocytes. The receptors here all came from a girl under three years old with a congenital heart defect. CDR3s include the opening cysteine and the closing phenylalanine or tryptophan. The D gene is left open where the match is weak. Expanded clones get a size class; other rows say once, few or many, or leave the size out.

TGTGCCAGCAGCGTAGTGCAGGGTTTGGACACTGAAGCTTTCTTT,CASSVVQGLDTEAFF,NA,TRBV9,TRBJ1-1,NA
TGTGCCAGCAGCCCCGTGACAGGCTGCACCGGGGAGCTGTTTTTT,CASSPVTGCTGELFF,NA,TRBV27,TRBJ2-2,NA
TGTGCCAGCAGCTTCCGCGATTTGAGGGACTTCTCCTACGAGCAGTACTTC,CASSFRDLRDFSYEQYF,NA,TRBV5-6,TRBJ2-7,NA
TGTGCTAGTGGTTTGGTTAGGGGTCGGGATGGCTACACCTTC,CASGLVRGRDGYTF,NA,TRBV12-5,TRBJ1-2,NA
TGTGCCAGCAGCTTAAAGCAGCGGGGGGCCCCGTTCAACTATGGCTACACCTTC,CASSLKQRGAPFNYGYTF,NA,TRBV7-8,TRBJ1-2,NA
TGTGCCACCAGCGGCCAAGGACAGCTACAATACAATGAGCAGTTCTTC,CATSGQGQLQYNEQFF,NA,TRBV15,TRBJ2-1,NA
TGTGCCAGCAGCTTGGAATATCAAACTAGCGGGGGTCGGGAGACCCAGTACTTC,CASSLEYQTSGGRETQYF,TRBD2,TRBV5-6,TRBJ2-5,NA
TGTGCCAGCAGGCTCGGGGGGGCCCGGAGGGAGCAGTACTTC,CASRLGGARREQYF,TRBD2,TRBV2,TRBJ2-7,NA
TGTGCCAGCACGTCAAGAAGGCGTCAAAGGGGTTTGCAAGAGACCCAGTACTTC,CASTSRRRQRGLQETQYF,NA,TRBV6-4,TRBJ2-5,NA
TGTGCCAGCAGCCATCACCCGGGATCCTCCCGCGGGGGCTACACCTTC,CASSHHPGSSRGGYTF,NA,TRBV7-2,TRBJ1-2,NA
TGCAGCGTTGAAGGGTACCAGAGCACAGATACGCAGTATTTT,CSVEGYQSTDTQYF,NA,TRBV29-1,TRBJ2-3,few
TGCAGCGTTGAAGATCCAGGGTCTGGAAACACCATATATTTT,CSVEDPGSGNTIYF,NA,TRBV29-1,TRBJ1-3,NA
TGTGCCAGCAGTCCGGGGACAGCTCCAGGACAGCCCCAGCATTTT,CASSPGTAPGQPQHF,TRBD1,TRBV5-4,TRBJ1-5,NA
TGCAGCGTTGAAAGTCTTGAGGGCTGGGACTATGGCTACACCTTC,CSVESLEGWDYGYTF,NA,TRBV29-1,TRBJ1-2,NA
TGTGCCAGCAGCGTAGCCCCGACTACGCATTTCACAGATACGCAGTATTTT,CASSVAPTTHFTDTQYF,NA,TRBV9,TRBJ2-3,NA
TGTGCCAGCAGCACCCACCCTGACAGGGAGACTGAAGCTTTCTTT,CASSTHPDRETEAFF,TRBD1,TRBV9,TRBJ1-1,NA
TGCGCCAGCAGCCAAACAGGGACCCCCCTCTATGGCTACACCTTC,CASSQTGTPLYGYTF,NA,TRBV4-1,TRBJ1-2,NA
TGCGCCAGCAGCCAAGGCGGGGGGGCCAGAGGTACGCAGTATTTT,CASSQGGGARGTQYF,TRBD2,TRBV4-1,TRBJ2-3,NA
TGTGCCAGCAGTTTTATTCGGGTGAATGAGCAGTTCTTC,CASSFIRVNEQFF,NA,TRBV28,TRBJ2-1,NA
TGTGCCAGCAGGCCCGATGACCCCCGAGGGGAGCAGTACTTC,CASRPDDPRGEQYF,NA,TRBV7-3,TRBJ2-7,NA
TGTGCCAGCAGTGGACAGGGGCCCAATCAGCCCCAGCATTTT,CASSGQGPNQPQHF,TRBD1,TRBV2,TRBJ1-5,NA
TGTGCCAGCAGCTACAGGACAGGGCTAGAGCAGTACTTC,CASSYRTGLEQYF,TRBD1,TRBV2,TRBJ2-5,NA
TGTGCCAGCAGCCAAACTAGCGGGGCCTCCGCAGATACGCAGTATTTT,CASSQTSGASADTQYF,TRBD2,TRBV5-4,TRBJ2-3,NA
TGTGCCATCTCAATCCAGGACCGACTAGCGGGGGTAGGCCGGAGGGGGGAGCAGTTCTTC,CAISIQDRLAGVGRRGEQFF,TRBD2,TRBV10-3,TRBJ2-1,NA
TGTGCCAGCAGCTTCCTACCTAATGGACAGCGCGAAATTTCGGGCTACACCTTC,CASSFLPNGQREISGYTF,NA,TRBV7-9,TRBJ1-2,NA
TGTGCCAGCAGCTTGGTACAGGTCAACTACGAGCAGTACTTC,CASSLVQVNYEQYF,NA,TRBV5-5,TRBJ2-7,NA
TGTGCCAGCTCACCCCAGGGACAGGGGAAGATGAACACTGAAGCTTTCTTT,CASSPQGQGKMNTEAFF,TRBD1,TRBV18,TRBJ1-1,NA
TGTGCTAGTGGTTTCAGACTGCACGGTGAAGATACGCAGTATTTT,CASGFRLHGEDTQYF,NA,TRBV12-5,TRBJ2-3,NA
TGTGCCAGCAGTGATGGTAGCGGGGGGTGGCAGTACTTC,CASSDGSGGWQYF,TRBD2,TRBV2,TRBJ2-7,NA
TGTGCCTTACTAGGACAGGATCGGGCCCCCAATGAGCAGTTCTTC,CALLGQDRAPNEQFF,TRBD1,TRBV2,TRBJ2-1,NA
TGTGCCAGCAGCGCTGGTGGAGGGGCCTCCAGCTCTGGAAACACCATATATTTT,CASSAGGGASSSGNTIYF,NA,TRBV9,TRBJ1-3,NA
TGTGCCAGCAGTCGGGACAGGGCCCATGGCTACACCTTC,CASSRDRAHGYTF,TRBD1,TRBV6-5,TRBJ1-2,NA
TGCGCCAGCAGCCCGCTACTAGCGGGGGGGCCCGGGGATACGCAGTATTTT,CASSPLLAGGPGDTQYF,TRBD2,TRBV4-3,TRBJ2-3,NA
TGTGCCAGCAGCAAGGGACAGGGGGCGTCTCAGCCCCAGCATTTT,CASSKGQGASQPQHF,TRBD1,TRBV5-6,TRBJ1-5,NA
TGTGCCAGCAGTGAAAAAAGGTGGAGCGGGGGGAAGGTTCAGCCCCAGCATTTT,CASSEKRWSGGKVQPQHF,NA,TRBV6-1,TRBJ1-5,NA